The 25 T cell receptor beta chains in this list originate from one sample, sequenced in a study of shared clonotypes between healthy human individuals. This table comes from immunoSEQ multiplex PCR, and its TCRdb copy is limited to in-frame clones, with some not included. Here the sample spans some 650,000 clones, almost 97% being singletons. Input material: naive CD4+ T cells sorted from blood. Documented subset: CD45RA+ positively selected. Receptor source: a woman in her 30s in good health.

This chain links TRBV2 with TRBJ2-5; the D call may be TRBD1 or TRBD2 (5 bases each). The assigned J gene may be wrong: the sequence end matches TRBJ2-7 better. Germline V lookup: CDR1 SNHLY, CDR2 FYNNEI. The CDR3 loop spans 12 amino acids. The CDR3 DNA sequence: TGTGCCAGCGGGACCGTCTCCTACGAGCAGTACTTC. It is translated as CASGTVSYEQYF.

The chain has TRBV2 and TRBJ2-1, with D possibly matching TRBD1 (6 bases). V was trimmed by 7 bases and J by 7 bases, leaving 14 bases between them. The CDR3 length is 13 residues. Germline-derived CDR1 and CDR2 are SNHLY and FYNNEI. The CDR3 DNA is TGTGCCAGCAAATACGACAGGTTTAATGAGCAGTTCTTC. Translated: CASKYDRFNEQFF.

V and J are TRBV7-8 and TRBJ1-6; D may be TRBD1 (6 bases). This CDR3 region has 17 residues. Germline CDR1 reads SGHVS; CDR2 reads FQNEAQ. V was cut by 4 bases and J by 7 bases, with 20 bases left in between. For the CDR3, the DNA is TGTGCCAGCAGCTCAGGTCGGGGGGCGCTTTTGAATTCACCCCTCCACTTT. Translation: CASSSGRGALLNSPLHF.

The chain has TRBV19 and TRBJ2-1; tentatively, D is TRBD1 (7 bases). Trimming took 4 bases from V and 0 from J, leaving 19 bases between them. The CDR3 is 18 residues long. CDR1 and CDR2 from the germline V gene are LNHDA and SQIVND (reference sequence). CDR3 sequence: CASSKGAGSLSSYNEQFF. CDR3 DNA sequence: TGTGCCAGTAGTAAGGGGGCGGGATCCCTAAGCTCCTACAATGAGCAGTTCTTC.

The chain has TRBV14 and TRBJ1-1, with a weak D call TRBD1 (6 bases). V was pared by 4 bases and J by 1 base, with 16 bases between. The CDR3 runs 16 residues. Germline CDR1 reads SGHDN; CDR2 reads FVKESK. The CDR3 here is CASSLWGGGRNTEAFF. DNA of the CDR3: TGTGCCAGCAGCCTTTGGGGGGGCGGCCGGAACACTGAAGCTTTCTTT.

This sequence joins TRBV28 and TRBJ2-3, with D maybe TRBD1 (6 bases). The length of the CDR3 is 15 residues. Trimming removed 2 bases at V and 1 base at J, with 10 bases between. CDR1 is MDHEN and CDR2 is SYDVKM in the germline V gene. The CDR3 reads CASSLQGTGTDTQYF. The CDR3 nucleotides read TGTGCCAGCAGTTTACAGGGGACGGGCACAGATACGCAGTATTTT.

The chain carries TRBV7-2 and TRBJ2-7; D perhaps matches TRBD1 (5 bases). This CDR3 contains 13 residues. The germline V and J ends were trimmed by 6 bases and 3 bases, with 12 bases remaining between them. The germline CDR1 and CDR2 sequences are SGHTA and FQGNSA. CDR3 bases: TGTGCCAGCAGGGAGAGTAGGGGCTACGAGCAGTACTTC. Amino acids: CASRESRGYEQYF.

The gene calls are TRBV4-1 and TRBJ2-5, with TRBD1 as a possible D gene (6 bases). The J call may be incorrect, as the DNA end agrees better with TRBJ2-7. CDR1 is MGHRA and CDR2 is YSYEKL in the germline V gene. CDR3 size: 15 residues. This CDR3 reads CASSLYRTVTYEQYF. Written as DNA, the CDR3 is TGCGCCAGCAGTCTATATCGGACAGTAACCTACGAGCAGTACTTC.

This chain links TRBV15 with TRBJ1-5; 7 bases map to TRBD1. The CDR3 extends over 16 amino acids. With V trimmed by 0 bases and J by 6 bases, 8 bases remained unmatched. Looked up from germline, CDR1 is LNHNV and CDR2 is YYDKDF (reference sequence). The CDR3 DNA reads TGTGCCACCAGCAGAGATATAGGGGGCGCGTCTCAGCCCCAGCATTTT. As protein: CATSRDIGGASQPQHF.

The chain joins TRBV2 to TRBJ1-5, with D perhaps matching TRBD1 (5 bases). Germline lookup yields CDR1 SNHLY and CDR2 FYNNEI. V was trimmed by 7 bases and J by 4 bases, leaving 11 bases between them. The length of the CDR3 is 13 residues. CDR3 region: CASNRRINQPQHF. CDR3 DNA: TGTGCCAGCAACAGGCGGATAAATCAGCCCCAGCATTTT.

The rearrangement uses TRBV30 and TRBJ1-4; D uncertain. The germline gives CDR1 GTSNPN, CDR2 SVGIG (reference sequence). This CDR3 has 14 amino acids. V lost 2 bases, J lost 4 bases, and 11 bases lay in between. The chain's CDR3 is CAWSSIPSNEKLFF. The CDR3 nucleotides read TGTGCCTGGAGTTCAATCCCGAGTAATGAAAAACTGTTTTTT.

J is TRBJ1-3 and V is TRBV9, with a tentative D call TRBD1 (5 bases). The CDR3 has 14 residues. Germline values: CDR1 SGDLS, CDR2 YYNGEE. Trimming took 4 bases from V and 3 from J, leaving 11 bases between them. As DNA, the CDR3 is TGTGCCAGCAGCCCGAGACAGATTGGAAACACCATATATTTT. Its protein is CASSPRQIGNTIYF.

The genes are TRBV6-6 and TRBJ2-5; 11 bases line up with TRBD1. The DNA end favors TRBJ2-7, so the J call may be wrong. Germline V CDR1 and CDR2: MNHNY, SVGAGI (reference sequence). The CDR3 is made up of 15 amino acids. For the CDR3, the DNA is TGTGCCAGCAGTTACTGGGACAGGGGGGATGACGAGCAGTACTTC. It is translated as CASSYWDRGDDEQYF.

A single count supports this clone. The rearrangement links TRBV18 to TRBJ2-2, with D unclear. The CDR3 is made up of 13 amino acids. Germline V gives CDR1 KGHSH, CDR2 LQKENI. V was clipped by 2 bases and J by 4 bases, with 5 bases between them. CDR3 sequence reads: CASSPSSTGELFF. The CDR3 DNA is TGTGCCAGCTCACCAAGCAGCACCGGGGAGCTGTTTTTT.

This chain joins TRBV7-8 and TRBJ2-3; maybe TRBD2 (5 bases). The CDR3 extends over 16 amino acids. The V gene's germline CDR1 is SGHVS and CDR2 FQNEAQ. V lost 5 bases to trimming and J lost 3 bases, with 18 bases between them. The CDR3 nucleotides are TGTGCCAGCAGCCCTTGGTCGGGAACCCTTACAGATACGCAGTATTTT. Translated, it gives CASSPWSGTLTDTQYF.

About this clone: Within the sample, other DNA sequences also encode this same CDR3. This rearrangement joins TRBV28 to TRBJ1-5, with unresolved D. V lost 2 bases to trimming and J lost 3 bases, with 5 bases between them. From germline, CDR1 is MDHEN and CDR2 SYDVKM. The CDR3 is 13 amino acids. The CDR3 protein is CASSLRVNQPQHF. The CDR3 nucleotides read TGTGCCAGCAGTTTACGGGTCAATCAGCCCCAGCATTTT.

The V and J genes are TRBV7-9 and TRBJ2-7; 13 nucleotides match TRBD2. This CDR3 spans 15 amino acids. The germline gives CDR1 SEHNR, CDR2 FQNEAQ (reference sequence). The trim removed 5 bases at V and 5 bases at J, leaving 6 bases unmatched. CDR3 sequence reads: CASSPRTSGSDEQYF. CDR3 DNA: TGTGCCAGCAGCCCCCGGACTAGCGGGAGCGACGAGCAGTACTTC.

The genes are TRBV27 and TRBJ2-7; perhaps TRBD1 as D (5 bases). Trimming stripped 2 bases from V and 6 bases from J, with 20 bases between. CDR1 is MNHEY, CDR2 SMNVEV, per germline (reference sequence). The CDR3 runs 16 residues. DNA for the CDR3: TGTGCCAGCAGTTTAGGTGCAGGGCCAATCGTCCGCGAGCAGTACTTC. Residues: CASSLGAGPIVREQYF.

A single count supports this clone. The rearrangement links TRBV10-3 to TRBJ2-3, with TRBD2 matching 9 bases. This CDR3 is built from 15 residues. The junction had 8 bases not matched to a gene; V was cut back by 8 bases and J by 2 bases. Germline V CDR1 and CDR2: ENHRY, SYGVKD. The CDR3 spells CAIAGGGGPTDTQYF. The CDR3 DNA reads TGTGCCATCGCGGGAGGGGGAGGGCCCACAGATACGCAGTATTTT.

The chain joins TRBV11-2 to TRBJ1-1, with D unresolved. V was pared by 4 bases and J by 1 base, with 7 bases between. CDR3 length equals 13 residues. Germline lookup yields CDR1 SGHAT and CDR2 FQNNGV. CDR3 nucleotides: TGTGCCAGCAGCTACCTCGGGAACACTGAAGCTTTCTTT. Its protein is CASSYLGNTEAFF.

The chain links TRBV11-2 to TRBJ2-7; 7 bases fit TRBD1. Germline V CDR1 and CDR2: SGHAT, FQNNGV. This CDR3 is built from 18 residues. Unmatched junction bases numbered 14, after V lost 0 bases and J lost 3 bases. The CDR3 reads CASSLDRGSGQLLYEQYF. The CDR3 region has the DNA TGTGCCAGCAGCTTAGATAGGGGGTCGGGACAGCTCCTCTACGAGCAGTACTTC. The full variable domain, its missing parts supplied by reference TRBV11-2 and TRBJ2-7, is EAGVAQSPRYKIIEKRQSVAFWCNPISGHATLYWYQQILGQGPKLLIQFQNNGVVDDSQLPKDRFSAERLKGVDSTLKIQPAKLEDSAVYLCASSLDRGSGQLLYEQYFGPGTRLTVT.

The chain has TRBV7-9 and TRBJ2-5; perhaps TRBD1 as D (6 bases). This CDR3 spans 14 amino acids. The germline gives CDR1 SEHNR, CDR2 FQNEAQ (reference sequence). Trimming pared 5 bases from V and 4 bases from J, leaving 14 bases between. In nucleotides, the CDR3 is TGTGCCAGCAGCGCCTACAGGGAGACAGAGACCCAGTACTTC. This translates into CASSAYRETETQYF.

CDR3 in DNA: TGTGCCAGCAGTTCGGACAGGGGTAGGAATCAGCCCCAGCATTTT. Amino acid sequence: CASSSDRGRNQPQHF. The V call is TRBV27, the J call TRBJ1-5; 9 nucleotides align to TRBD1. V shed 4 bases, J shed 4 bases, and the junction held 5 bases outside the gene matches. This CDR3 is built from 15 residues. In germline, CDR1 is MNHEY, CDR2 SMNVEV (reference sequence).

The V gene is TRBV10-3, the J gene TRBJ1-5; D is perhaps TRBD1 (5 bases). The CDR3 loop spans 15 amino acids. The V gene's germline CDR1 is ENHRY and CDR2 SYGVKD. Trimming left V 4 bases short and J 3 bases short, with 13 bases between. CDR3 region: CAISAGDGANQPQHF. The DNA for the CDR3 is TGTGCCATCAGTGCCGGGGACGGTGCCAATCAGCCCCAGCATTTT.

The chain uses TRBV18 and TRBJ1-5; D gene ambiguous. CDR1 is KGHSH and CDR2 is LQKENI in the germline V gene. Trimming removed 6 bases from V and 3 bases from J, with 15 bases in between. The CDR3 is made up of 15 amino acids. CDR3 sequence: CASSSALGPNQPQHF. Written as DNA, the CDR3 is TGTGCCAGCTCCTCGGCCCTAGGGCCCAATCAGCCCCAGCATTTT.